The following is a T cell receptor beta chain sequence with its context. Its antigen remains unknown. This sample is drawn from a study of cytomegalovirus exposure and HLA in healthy donors. Across the whole study: HLA-typed donors contributed about 85 million unique TCRs, which were held in an early data release. Broader study findings: It was in a later analysis that TCR association rates were seen to vary by HLA locus, highest for DRB1 and lowest for HLA-C. The study recorded fewer than 200 TCR beta chains that were cytomegalovirus-associated.

Primers included in the PCR were 60 Vbeta and 13 Jbeta primers. TCRdb's copy holds only in-frame clones and misses some; the assay was immunoSEQ multiplex PCR. The profile covers tens of thousands of clones, with roughly nine tenths appearing a single time and 9% to 14% taken by the ten largest. Per germline, CDR1 MDHEN and CDR2 SYDVKM. The CDR3 spans 14 residues. V trimming: 7 bases; J trimming: 3 bases; junction bases outside the gene matches: 4. Sequencing was done on a sample of PBMCs. The source is a woman aged 25-40 years in good health and CMV-seropositive. This chain uses TRBV28 with TRBJ2-1, with 9 bases matching TRBD2. The chain's CDR3 is CASTLAGVYNEQFF. The CDR3 nucleotides read TGTGCCAGCACCTTAGCGGGAGTCTACAATGAGCAGTTCTTC.